These 13 T cell receptor beta chains share one sample of origin, sequenced in a study of graft-versus-host responses after intestinal transplantation. Profiled with immunoSEQ multiplex PCR; TCRdb holds only in-frame clones, not every one. The sample shows over 70,000 clones, roughly 87% of them seen only once. For these TCRs, the target antigens are not known. The sample consisted of unstimulated CD8+ T cells sorted from spleen or lymph node cells, taken before intestinal transplant. The receptors here all came from a human donor who received an intestinal transplant.

This clone has just one count. V gene TRBV5-1 combines with J gene TRBJ2-1, with D perhaps matching TRBD1 or TRBD2 (5 bases each). V lost 3 bases to trimming and J lost 3 bases, with 13 bases between them. This CDR3 has 15 amino acids. Germline assignment: CDR1 SGHRS and CDR2 YFSETQ. CDR3 DNA: TGCGCCAGCAGCTATTGGGGGATTATCTACAATGAGCAGTTCTTC. Residues: CASSYWGIIYNEQFF.

The gene calls are TRBV10-2 and TRBJ1-5; 12 nucleotides agree with TRBD1. The CDR3 totals 17 residues. Per the germline V gene, CDR1 is WSHSY and CDR2 is SAAADI. J gave up 4 bases and V 2 bases, and 6 bases lay outside the gene matches. CDR3 sequence: CASSETGTGGRNQPQHF. CDR3 nucleotide sequence: TGCGCCAGCAGTGAGACCGGGACAGGGGGCCGGAATCAGCCCCAGCATTTT.

The V and J genes are TRBV6-5 and TRBJ2-2; possibly TRBD2 for D (6 bases). Germline-derived CDR1 and CDR2 are MNHEY and SVGAGI. With 4 bases removed from V and 6 bases from J, the gap between germline ends came to 15 bases. The CDR3 contains 15 residues. CDR3 sequence reads: CASSLSTSLPGELFF. As DNA, the CDR3 is TGTGCCAGCAGTTTAAGTACTAGCCTCCCCGGGGAGCTGTTTTTT.

This clone was picked up one time. The chain is built from TRBV5-1 and TRBJ2-7, with TRBD1 matching over 7 bases. The V and J ends lost 4 bases and 2 bases, in that order; junction bases with no gene match: 6. Germline CDR1 is SGHRS and CDR2 is YFSETQ. CDR3 length: 14 residues. CDR3 DNA sequence: TGCGCCAGCAGCGTGGGGGACAGACCCTACGAGCAGTACTTC. Residues: CASSVGDRPYEQYF.

V is TRBV2 and J is TRBJ1-1; a weak D match, TRBD1 (5 bases). The CDR3 has 13 residues. V shed 5 bases and J shed 5 bases, with 12 bases lying between them. Germline lookup yields CDR1 SNHLY and CDR2 FYNNEI. DNA for the CDR3: TGTGCCAGCAGTCTTAGGAGGGGTACTGAAGCTTTCTTT. Translating it yields CASSLRRGTEAFF.

CDR3 in amino acids: CASSSQGAGTEAFF. The DNA for the CDR3 is TGTGCCAGCAGCTCACAGGGCGCGGGGACTGAAGCTTTCTTT. The V and J genes are TRBV13 and TRBJ1-1; tentatively, D is TRBD1 (6 bases). Per germline, CDR1 PRHDT and CDR2 FYEKMQ (reference sequence). The CDR3 extends over 14 amino acids. V was shortened by 4 bases and J by 5 bases, with 14 bases between the two germline ends.

V is TRBV7-9 and J is TRBJ2-3, with TRBD2 matching over 9 bases. Germline loops: CDR1 SEHNR, CDR2 FQNEAQ (reference sequence). V gave up 2 bases and J gave up 4 bases; unmatched junction bases: 7. The CDR3 has 16 amino acids. CDR3 nucleotide sequence: TGTGCCAGCAGCTTAAGGGCTAGCGGGGACGCAGATACGCAGTATTTT. Protein product: CASSLRASGDADTQYF.

This chain joins TRBV6-1 and TRBJ2-6; maybe TRBD1 (5 bases). The CDR3 is made up of 14 amino acids. With 6 bases removed from V and 1 base from J, the gap between germline ends came to 7 bases. Germline V gives CDR1 MNHNS, CDR2 SASEGT. CDR3 DNA: TGTGCCAGCAGAGGGGAATCTGGGGCCAACGTCCTGACTTTC. Its protein is CASRGESGANVLTF.

The rearrangement uses TRBV7-3 and TRBJ1-1, with D possibly matching TRBD1 (6 bases). This CDR3 has 14 amino acids. The germline V gene encodes CDR1 SGHTA and CDR2 FQGTGA. With 3 bases removed from V and 5 bases from J, the gap between germline ends came to 13 bases. The CDR3 reads CASSFRGSWTEAFF. DNA for the CDR3: TGTGCCAGCAGCTTCAGGGGATCATGGACTGAAGCTTTCTTT.

The sample holds one count of this clone. The chain combines TRBV5-1 with TRBJ1-4; D gene ambiguous. In germline, CDR1 is SGHRS, CDR2 YFSETQ. V shed 0 bases and J shed 14 bases, with 14 bases lying between them. This CDR3 spans 13 amino acids. CDR3 in amino acids: CASSLAGAKMLFF. The CDR3 bases are TGCGCCAGCAGCTTGGCCGGCGCGAAAATGCTGTTTTTT.

The V call is TRBV6-6, the J call TRBJ2-1; no definite D call. The germline CDR1 and CDR2 sequences are MNHNY and SVGAGI (reference sequence). The V and J ends lost 8 bases and 6 bases respectively, with 14 bases between them. This CDR3 has 13 amino acids. The CDR3 region has the DNA TGTGCCAGCGCCCCTAGATGGGGCAATGAGCAGTTCTTC. Its translation: CASAPRWGNEQFF.

J is TRBJ2-7 and V is TRBV6-5; 12 positions match TRBD1. Germline CDR1 and CDR2: MNHEY and SVGAGI. The CDR3 is made up of 15 amino acids. Unmatched junction bases numbered 4, after V lost 6 bases and J lost 1 base. The CDR3 reads CASSWGQGASYEQYF. The CDR3 DNA reads as TGTGCCAGCAGCTGGGGACAGGGGGCATCCTACGAGCAGTACTTC.

This rearrangement joins TRBV9 to TRBJ2-3; D could derive from TRBD1 or TRBD2 (6 bases each). The CDR3 totals 15 residues. V lost 0 bases and J 3 bases, leaving 11 bases between the germline ends. Germline-derived CDR1 and CDR2 are SGDLS and YYNGEE. The DNA for the CDR3 is TGTGCCAGCAGCGTAGAAGAGGGGGGTACAGATACGCAGTATTTT. Protein: CASSVEEGGTDTQYF.